The clone carrying this TCR beta chain was seen a few times. Its target is not known. This record comes from a study of beta chain features in type 1 diabetes. From germline, CDR1 is MNHEY and CDR2 SVGAGI. The CDR3 spans 13 residues. V gave up 2 bases and J gave up 6 bases, with 7 bases separating them. Expressed TCRB transcripts were sequenced, since all the RNA that had been isolated was reverse transcribed. Assay used: immunoSEQ multiplex PCR; TCRdb lists only in-frame clones, some missing. The data hold tens of thousands of clones, with 35% to 50% observed a single time. Populations obtained by sorting all exceeded 98% purity. Broader study findings: TCRB CDR3 length was moderately but significantly reduced in all four CD4+ subsets of Type 1 diabetes patients. The influence of HLA type on TCRB rearrangement stayed undetermined.

Sequenced material: Tregs from blood. The rearrangement joins TRBV6-5 to TRBJ2-2, with no clear D. The receptor was isolated from a man aged 25-45 years with type 1 diabetes. In DNA form, the CDR3 reads TGTGCCAGCAGTTACGGTCAGTCCGGGGAGCTGTTTTTT. Its translation is CASSYGQSGELFF.